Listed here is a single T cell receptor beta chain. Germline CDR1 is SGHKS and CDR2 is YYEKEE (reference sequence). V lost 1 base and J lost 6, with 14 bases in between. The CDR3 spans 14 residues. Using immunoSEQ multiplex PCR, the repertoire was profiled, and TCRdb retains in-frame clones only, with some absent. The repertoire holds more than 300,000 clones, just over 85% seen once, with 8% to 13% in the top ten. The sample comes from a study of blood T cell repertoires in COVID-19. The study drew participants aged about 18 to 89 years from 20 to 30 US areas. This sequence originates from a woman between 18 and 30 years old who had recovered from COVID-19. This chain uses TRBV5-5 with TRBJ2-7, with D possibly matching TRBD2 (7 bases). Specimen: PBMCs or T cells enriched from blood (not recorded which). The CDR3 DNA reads TGTGCCAGCAGCTTGATACAGGGAGGGGTCGAGCAGTACTTC. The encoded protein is CASSLIQGGVEQYF.